This T cell receptor beta chain was identified in a study of cytomegalovirus exposure and HLA in healthy donors. Study-level background: As released early, the data held about 85 million unique TCRs from HLA-typed donors. Findings and limits, study-wide: Association of a missense DCLRE1C variant with TCR beta V- and J-gene trimming was reported in a later analysis. The productive fraction for most TCR beta V segments was about 87% or about 30% in an earlier analysis.

The primer mix had 60 Vbeta and 13 Jbeta primers. TCRdb keeps only in-frame clones here, not all; method: immunoSEQ multiplex PCR. Seen here are 150,000 to 200,000 clones, over 60% observed once, and the top ten hold approximately 3.1%. A note on this clone: Its antigen is not identified.

V shed 5 bases, J shed 8 bases, and the junction held 9 bases outside the gene matches. Germline values: CDR1 SGHAT, CDR2 FQNNGV. The CDR3 consists of 15 residues. Sequences were obtained from PBMCs. The sequence was obtained from a woman aged 40 to 50 in good health and CMV-seronegative. The chain has TRBV11-2 and TRBJ2-1; TRBD2 aligns across 10 bases. As DNA, the CDR3 is TGTGCCAGCAGCCGTGGGGCTAGCGGGGGCTATGAGCAGTTCTTC. This gives the protein CASSRGASGGYEQFF.